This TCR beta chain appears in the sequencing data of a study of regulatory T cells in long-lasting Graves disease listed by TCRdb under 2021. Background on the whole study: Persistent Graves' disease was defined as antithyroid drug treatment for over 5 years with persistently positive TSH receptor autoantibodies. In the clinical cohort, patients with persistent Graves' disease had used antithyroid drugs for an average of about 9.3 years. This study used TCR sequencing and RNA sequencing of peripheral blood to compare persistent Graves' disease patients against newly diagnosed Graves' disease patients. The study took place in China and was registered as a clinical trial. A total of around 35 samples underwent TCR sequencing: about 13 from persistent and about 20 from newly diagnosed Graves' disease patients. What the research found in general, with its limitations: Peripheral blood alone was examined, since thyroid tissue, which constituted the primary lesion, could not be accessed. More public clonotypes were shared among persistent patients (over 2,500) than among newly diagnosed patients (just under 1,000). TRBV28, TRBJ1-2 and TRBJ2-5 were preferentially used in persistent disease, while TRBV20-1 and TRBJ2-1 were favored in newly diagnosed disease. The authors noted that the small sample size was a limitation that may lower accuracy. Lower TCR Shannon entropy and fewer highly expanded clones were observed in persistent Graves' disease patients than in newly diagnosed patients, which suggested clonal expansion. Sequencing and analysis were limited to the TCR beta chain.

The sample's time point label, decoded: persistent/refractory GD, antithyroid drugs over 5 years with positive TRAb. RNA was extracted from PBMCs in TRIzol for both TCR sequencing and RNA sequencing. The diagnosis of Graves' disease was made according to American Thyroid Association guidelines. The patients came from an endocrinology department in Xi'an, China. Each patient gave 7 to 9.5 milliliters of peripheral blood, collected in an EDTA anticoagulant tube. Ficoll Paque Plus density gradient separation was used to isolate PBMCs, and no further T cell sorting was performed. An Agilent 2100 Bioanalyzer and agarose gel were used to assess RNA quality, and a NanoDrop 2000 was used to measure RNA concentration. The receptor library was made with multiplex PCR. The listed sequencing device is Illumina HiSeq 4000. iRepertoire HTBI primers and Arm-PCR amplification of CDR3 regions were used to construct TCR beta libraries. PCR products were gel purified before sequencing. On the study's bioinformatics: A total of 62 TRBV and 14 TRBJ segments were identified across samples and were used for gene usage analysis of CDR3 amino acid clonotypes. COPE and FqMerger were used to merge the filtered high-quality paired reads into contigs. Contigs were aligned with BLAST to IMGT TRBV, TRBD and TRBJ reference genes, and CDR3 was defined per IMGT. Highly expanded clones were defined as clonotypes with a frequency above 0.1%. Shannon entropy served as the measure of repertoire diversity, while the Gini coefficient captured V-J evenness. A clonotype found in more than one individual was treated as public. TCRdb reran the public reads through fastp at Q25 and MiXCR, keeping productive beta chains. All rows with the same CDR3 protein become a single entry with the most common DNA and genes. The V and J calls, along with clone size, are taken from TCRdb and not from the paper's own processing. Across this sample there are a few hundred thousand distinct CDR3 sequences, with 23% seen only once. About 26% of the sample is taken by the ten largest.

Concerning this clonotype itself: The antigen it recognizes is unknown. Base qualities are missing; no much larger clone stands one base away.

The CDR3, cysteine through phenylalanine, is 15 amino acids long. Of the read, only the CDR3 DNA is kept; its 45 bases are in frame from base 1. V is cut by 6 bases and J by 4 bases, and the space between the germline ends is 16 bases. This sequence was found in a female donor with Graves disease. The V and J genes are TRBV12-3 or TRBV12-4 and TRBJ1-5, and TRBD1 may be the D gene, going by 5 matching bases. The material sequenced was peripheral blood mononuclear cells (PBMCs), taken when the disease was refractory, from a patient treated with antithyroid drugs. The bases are TGTGCCAGCAGCCCGGGACTATCACCAAATCAGCCCCAGCATTTT. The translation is CASSPGLSPNQPQHF.